This TCR beta chain was sequenced for a study of cytomegalovirus exposure and HLA in healthy donors. Use of 60 Vbeta and 13 Jbeta primers characterized the PCR. Generated by immunoSEQ multiplex PCR, the TCRdb table keeps only in-frame clones and is missing some. Of 96,000 or so clones detected, around 79% appear once; the ten largest clones hold 12% to 15%. CDR3 length: 14 amino acids. Germline V gene lookup returns CDR1 MDHEN and CDR2 SYDVKM. The J gene is TRBJ2-5, the V gene TRBV28; weak D call: TRBD1 (6 bases). The DNA matches TRBJ2-7 better at its end, which makes the J call doubtful. The sequence derives from a woman in her 70s in good health and CMV-seropositive. Sequencing was performed on PBMCs. The CDR3 spells CASSSVTGTYEQYF. CDR3 bases: TGTGCCAGCAGTTCCGTGACAGGTACCTACGAGCAGTACTTC.